These 14 T cell receptor beta chains were sequenced from one sample in a study of T cells in Graves' hyperthyroidism and ophthalmopathy. Amplified TCR beta CDR3 regions came from RNA transcripts. A set of HTBI primers served as the primers for a first-round RT-PCR of the TCR CDR3. TCRdb re-analysed the multiplex PCR reads in MiXCR, keeping a single row per CDR3 protein. The sample shows some 490,000 distinct CDR3 sequences, more than 15% of them seen only once. Sequencing was carried out using blood. The receptor source for this set is a young woman with Graves' ophthalmopathy.

This clonotype was found many times. CDR3: CASSFGTGVTEAFF. CDR3 bases: TGTGCCAGCAGCTTCGGGACAGGGGTCACTGAAGCTTTCTTT. The chain employs TRBV11-2 and TRBJ1-1, with 10 bases that match TRBD1. There are 14 residues in the CDR3. V lost 3 bases, J lost 4 bases, and 2 bases stayed unmatched. Germline V gene data show CDR1 as SGHAT and CDR2 as FQNNGV.

The genes are TRBV5-1 and TRBJ2-2; maybe TRBD2 (6 bases). The germline CDR1 and CDR2 sequences are SGHRS and YFSETQ. The CDR3 totals 18 residues. V was shortened by 4 bases and J by 0 bases, with 19 bases between the two germline ends. The CDR3 DNA reads TGCGCCAGCAGCACGCGGGGTTGGGCAGCCTCGAACACCGGGGAGCTGTTTTTT. Translated, it gives CASSTRGWAASNTGELFF.

This clonotype came up many times. The J gene is TRBJ2-3, the V gene TRBV28, with 8 bases fitting TRBD1. The CDR3 is 18 amino acids. J was trimmed by 3 bases and V by 7 bases; bases with no gene match: 18. Germline V gene sequence: CDR1 MDHEN, CDR2 SYDVKM. In DNA, the CDR3 is TGTGCCAGCAACTCCCAGGGGGCGATTATACACCGTACAGATACGCAGTATTTT. Its translation: CASNSQGAIIHRTDTQYF.

This clonotype was observed at least ten times. The chain combines TRBV28 with TRBJ2-3; D call uncertain. Germline CDR1 MDHEN, CDR2 SYDVKM. The CDR3 consists of 11 residues. CDR3 loop: CVTQLTDTQYF. In DNA, the CDR3 is TGTGTCACTCAACTCACAGATACGCAGTATTTT. Using reference TRBV28 and TRBJ2-3 for the parts outside the CDR3, the full variable domain is DVKVTQSSRYLVKRTGEKVFLECVQDMDHENMFWYRQDPGLGLRLIYFSYDVKMKEKGDIPEGYSVSREKKERFSLILESASTNQTSMYLCVTQLTDTQYFGPGTRLTVL.

Many counts were recorded for this clonotype. The chain is built from TRBV3-1 and TRBJ1-2; possibly TRBD1 for D (5 bases). CDR1 and CDR2 from the germline V gene are LGHDT and YNNKEL (reference sequence). The CDR3 has 13 amino acids. Trimming removed 1 base from V and 4 bases from J, with 7 bases in between. CDR3 sequence reads: CASSQGGVYGYTF. The CDR3 DNA sequence: TGTGCCAGCAGCCAAGGGGGGGTCTATGGCTACACCTTC.

Ten or more counts support this clonotype. Here the CDR3 reads CATSESDRVRGTGELFF. In DNA form, the CDR3 reads TGTGCCACCAGTGAATCGGACAGGGTCCGAGGCACCGGGGAGCTGTTTTTT. This chain uses TRBV24-1 with TRBJ2-2; 8 nucleotides line up with TRBD1. There are 17 residues in the CDR3. V dropped 4 bases and J dropped 4; count of bases not matched to a gene: 10. CDR1 and CDR2 from the germline V gene are KGHDR and SFDVKD.

J is TRBJ2-7 and V is TRBV6-2 or TRBV6-3; tentative D call: TRBD1 (8 bases). The germline CDR1 and CDR2 sequences are MNHEY and SVGEGT. The CDR3 extends over 20 amino acids. V shed 8 bases and J shed 2 bases, with 34 bases lying between them. Written as DNA, the CDR3 is TGTGCCAGCGAATATTATAGGCAGGGGGCGCGACTAGCTGACGCCTACGAGCAGTACTTC. As protein: CASEYYRQGARLADAYEQYF.

This clonotype has at least ten counts. The rearrangement uses TRBV20-1 and TRBJ2-5; TRBD2 matches 8 bases. Germline CDR1 DFQATT, CDR2 SNEGSKA (reference sequence). This CDR3 contains 16 residues. V was pared by 0 bases and J by 5 bases, with 11 bases of the junction left unmatched. The CDR3 bases are TGCAGTGCTAGAGACCAAACGGGGGGGCGACTGGAGACCCAGTACTTC. As protein: CSARDQTGGRLETQYF.

This clonotype was counted many times. The chain links TRBV30 to TRBJ2-7; D ambiguous. Germline V gene data show CDR1 as GTSNPN and CDR2 as SVGIG (reference sequence). CDR3 size: 12 residues. V lost 5 bases and J 1 base, leaving 9 bases between the germline ends. CDR3 nucleotides: TGTGCCTGGGCACAGCTTTCCTACGAGCAGTACTTC. Protein: CAWAQLSYEQYF. Complete variable domain (other parts from reference TRBV30 and TRBJ2-7): SQTIHQWPATLVQPVGSPLSLECTVEGTSNPNLYWYRQAAGRGLQLLFYSVGIGQISSEVPQNLSASRPQDRQFILSSKKLLLSDSGFYLCAWAQLSYEQYFGPGTRLTVT.

This chain joins TRBV7-3 and TRBJ1-2, with D tentatively TRBD1 (6 bases). The V end lost 0 bases, the J end lost 6 bases, and 8 bases lay between the germline ends. This CDR3 spans 13 amino acids. In germline, CDR1 is SGHTA, CDR2 FQGTGA. The DNA of the CDR3 is TGTGCCAGCAGCTTAACTTACAGGGATGGCTACACCTTC. Translation gives CASSLTYRDGYTF. Full variable domain (remainder filled in from reference TRBV7-3 and TRBJ1-2): GAGVSQTPSNKVTEKGKYVELRCDPISGHTALYWYRQSLGQGPEFLIYFQGTGAADDSGLPNDRFFAVRPEGSVSTLKIQRTERGDSAVYLCASSLTYRDGYTFGSGTRLTVV.

The rearrangement joins TRBV19 to TRBJ2-3, with 12 bases that match TRBD2. The CDR3 sequence is 18 residues long. The germline V gene has CDR1 LNHDA and CDR2 SQIVND (reference sequence). The V and J ends lost 4 bases and 0 bases, in that order; junction bases with no gene match: 8. CDR3 nucleotide sequence: TGTGCCAGTAGTAACGGACTAGCGGGATCCCCTAGCACAGATACGCAGTATTTT. It specifies CASSNGLAGSPSTDTQYF.

The chain has TRBV10-3 and TRBJ2-7, with D unclear. CDR1 and CDR2 from the germline V gene are ENHRY and SYGVKD. Trimming took off 5 bases at V and 7 bases at J, with 12 bases between the two ends. The CDR3 is 12 residues long. The CDR3 sequence is CAISSTWAEQYF. As DNA, the CDR3 is TGTGCCATCAGTTCTACCTGGGCGGAGCAGTACTTC.

This rearrangement joins TRBV7-9 to TRBJ2-5; 7 positions agree with TRBD1. Germline V gene sequence: CDR1 SEHNR, CDR2 FQNEAQ (reference sequence). The CDR3 consists of 17 residues. The V and J ends lost 5 bases and 2 bases, in that order; junction bases with no gene match: 14. The CDR3 is CASSPGTARLSQETQYF. In DNA form, the CDR3 reads TGTGCCAGCAGCCCAGGGACAGCCAGGCTAAGTCAAGAGACCCAGTACTTC.

This clonotype was seen repeatedly, ten times or more. V is TRBV2 and J is TRBJ2-7; D is unresolved. V was trimmed by 0 bases and J by 3 bases, leaving 3 bases between them. Germline CDR1 is SNHLY and CDR2 is FYNNEI. The length of the CDR3 is 12 residues. CDR3 amino acids: CASSEAGYEQYF. The CDR3 DNA follows: TGTGCCAGCAGTGAAGCGGGCTACGAGCAGTACTTC.